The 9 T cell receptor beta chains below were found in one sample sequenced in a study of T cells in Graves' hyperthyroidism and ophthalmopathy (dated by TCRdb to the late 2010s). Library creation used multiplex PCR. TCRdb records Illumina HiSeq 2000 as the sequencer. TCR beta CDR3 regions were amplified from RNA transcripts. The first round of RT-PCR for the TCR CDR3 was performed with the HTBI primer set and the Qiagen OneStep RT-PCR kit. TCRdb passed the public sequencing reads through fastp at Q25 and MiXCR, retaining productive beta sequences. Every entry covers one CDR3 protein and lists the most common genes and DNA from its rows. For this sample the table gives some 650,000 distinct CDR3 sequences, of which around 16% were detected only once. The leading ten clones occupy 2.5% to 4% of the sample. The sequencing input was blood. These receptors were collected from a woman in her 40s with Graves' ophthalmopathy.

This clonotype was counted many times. The CDR3 DNA reads TGTGCCAGCAGCTTACAGGGATTGACGTTTGTGGACACTGAAGCTTTCTTT. This gives the protein CASSLQGLTFVDTEAFF. The V call is TRBV5-8, the J call TRBJ1-1; perhaps TRBD1 as D (6 bases). With 2 bases removed from V and 3 bases from J, the gap between germline ends came to 20 bases. The CDR3 runs 17 residues. Germline V gene lookup returns CDR1 SGHTS and CDR2 YDEGEE. Full variable domain (rest looked up from reference TRBV5-8 and TRBJ1-1): EAGVTQSPTHLIKTRGQQATLRCSPISGHTSVYWYQQALGLGLQFLLWYDEGEERNRGNFPPRFSGRQFPNYSSELNVNALELEDSALYLCASSLQGLTFVDTEAFFGQGTRLTVV.

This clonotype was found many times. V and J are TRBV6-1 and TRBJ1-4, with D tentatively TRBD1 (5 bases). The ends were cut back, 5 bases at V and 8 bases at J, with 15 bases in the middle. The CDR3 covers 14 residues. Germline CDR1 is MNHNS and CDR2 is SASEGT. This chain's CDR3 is CASSRDRVGEKLFF. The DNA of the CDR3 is TGTGCCAGCAGTCGGGACCGGGTTGGGGAAAAACTGTTTTTT.

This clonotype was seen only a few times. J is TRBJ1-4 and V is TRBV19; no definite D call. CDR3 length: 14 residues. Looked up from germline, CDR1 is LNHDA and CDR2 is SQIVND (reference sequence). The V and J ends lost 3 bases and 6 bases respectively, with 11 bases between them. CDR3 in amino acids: CASSISGFDEKLFF. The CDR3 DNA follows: TGTGCCAGTAGTATCTCGGGTTTTGATGAAAAACTGTTTTTT.

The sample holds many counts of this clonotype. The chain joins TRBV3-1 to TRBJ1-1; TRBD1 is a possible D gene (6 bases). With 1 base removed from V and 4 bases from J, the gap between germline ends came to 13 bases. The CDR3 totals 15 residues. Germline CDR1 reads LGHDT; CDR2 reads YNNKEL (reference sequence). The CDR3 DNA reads TGTGCCAGCAGCCAAGTGGCAGGGGTAGGCACTGAAGCTTTCTTT. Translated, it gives CASSQVAGVGTEAFF.

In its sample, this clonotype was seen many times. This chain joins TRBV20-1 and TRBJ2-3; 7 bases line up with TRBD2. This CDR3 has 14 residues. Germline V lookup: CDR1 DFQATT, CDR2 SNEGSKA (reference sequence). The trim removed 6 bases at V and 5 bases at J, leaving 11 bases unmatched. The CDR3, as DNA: TGCAGTGCCACCGACCCGCCTAGCGGAGATACGCAGTATTTT. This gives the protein CSATDPPSGDTQYF.

The CDR3 region has the DNA TGCGCCAGCAGCTTGGATTCACAAGGTCAGCCCCAGCATTTT. Translating gives CASSLDSQGQPQHF. The chain employs TRBV5-1 and TRBJ1-5; D remains ambiguous. Germline loops: CDR1 SGHRS, CDR2 YFSETQ. V was cut by 0 bases and J by 6 bases, with 10 bases left in between. The CDR3 has 14 amino acids.

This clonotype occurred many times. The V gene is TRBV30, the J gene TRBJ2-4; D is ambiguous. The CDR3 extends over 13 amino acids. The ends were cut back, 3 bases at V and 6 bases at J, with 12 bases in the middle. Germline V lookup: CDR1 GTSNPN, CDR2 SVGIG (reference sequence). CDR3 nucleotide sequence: TGTGCCTGGAGCACGGGCAAGGGAAACATTCAGTACTTC. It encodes CAWSTGKGNIQYF.

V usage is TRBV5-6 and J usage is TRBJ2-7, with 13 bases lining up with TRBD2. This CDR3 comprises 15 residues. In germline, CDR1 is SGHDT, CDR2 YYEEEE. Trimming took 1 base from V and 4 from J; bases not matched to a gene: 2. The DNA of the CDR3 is TGTGCCAGCAGCTTGTCGGGACTAGCGGGGTACGAGCAGTACTTC. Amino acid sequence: CASSLSGLAGYEQYF.

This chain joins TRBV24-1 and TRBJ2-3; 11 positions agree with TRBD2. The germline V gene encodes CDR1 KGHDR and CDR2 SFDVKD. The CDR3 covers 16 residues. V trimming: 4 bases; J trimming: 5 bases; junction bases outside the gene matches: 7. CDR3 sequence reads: CATSDPTSGSIDTQYF. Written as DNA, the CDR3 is TGTGCCACCAGTGACCCAACTAGCGGGAGTATAGATACGCAGTATTTT.